Described below is a single T cell receptor (beta chain) sequence and its context. The data are from a study of blood T cell repertoires in COVID-19. Background on the study: Some COVID-19 samples were acute and others convalescent; all came from the United States, Italy and Spain. T cells, B-cell-depleted T cells, or PBMCs provided the cDNA or gDNA that served as material.

V was cut by 3 bases and J by 14 bases, with 12 bases left in between. Per the germline V gene, CDR1 is SGDLS and CDR2 is YYNGEE. The CDR3 runs 12 residues. Study processing details: Amplification of reference gene primers was used by the study to estimate nucleated cell counts. Generated by immunoSEQ multiplex PCR, the TCRdb table keeps only in-frame clones and is missing some. V and J calls and clone size are as listed in that table; D and trimming were resolved from the DNA. The data contain 150,000 to 200,000 clones, over 85% of them singletons. Seattle researchers signed up patients amid active infection and tracked them longitudinally.

This sequence originates from a woman aged 55-69 years with COVID-19, enrolled during active disease. Sequencing was done on a sample of peripheral blood. The chain employs TRBV9 and TRBJ1-6; D might be TRBD1 (5 bases). The CDR3 DNA is TGTGCCAGCAGCGGAAGGGGCCGATCCCTCCACTTT. It is translated as CASSGRGRSLHF.